A selection of T cell receptor beta chains follows, all from one sample in a study of T cell responses to AZD1222 COVID-19 vaccine. Sequencing used immunoSEQ multiplex PCR; TCRdb keeps in-frame clones, though not all of them. The table has over 150,000 clones, under 95% seen once. Material: peripheral blood, obtained on day 0 of AZD1222 vaccination. These receptors originate from an adult in good health. Each CDR3 is given without its conserved first and last residue.

v_call	j_call	cdr3_aa
TRBV15	TRBJ2-1	ATSRAGQGANEQF
TRBV11-2	TRBJ1-1	ASSNRPKTEAF
TRBV30	TRBJ1-1	AWSVRLSRAF
TRBV6-2/TRBV6-3	TRBJ2-3	ASSKMGTLTDTQY
TRBV5-4	TRBJ1-4	ASSPGVGRGEKLF
TRBV28	TRBJ1-4	ASSEHGQDEKLF
TRBV20-1	TRBJ2-3	SAAPTGTQY
TRBV11-2	TRBJ1-3	ASSPRGQGRGHTIY
TRBV5-5	TRBJ1-1	ASSLGAGLGLRAEAF
TRBV6-2/TRBV6-3	TRBJ2-1	ASSPLAGGYNEQF
TRBV9	TRBJ1-3	ASSPKDRGNTIY
TRBV3-1/TRBV3-2	TRBJ1-3	ASTPTHSGNTIY
TRBV28	TRBJ1-2	ASSLTGTGEYRGYT
TRBV12-3/TRBV12-4	TRBJ2-3	ASRQPGQGTQY
TRBV27	TRBJ1-5	ASSFGTGNQPQH
TRBV6-5	TRBJ1-1	ASSYTSGGNTEAF
TRBV11-2	TRBJ1-1	ASSLTTLRQLMNTEAF
TRBV9	TRBJ2-1	ASSLTDLSSYNEQF
TRBV7-9	TRBJ1-1	ASTHKGLMNTEAF
TRBV12-5	TRBJ1-5	ASGFMDRGRQPQH